Reported below is one T cell receptor (beta chain). Its antigen is as yet unknown. Germline V gene data show CDR1 as MNHEY and CDR2 as SVGEGT. Trimming left V 6 bases short and J 6 bases short, with 16 bases between. CDR3 length: 14 residues. This entry belongs to a study of T-cell memory formation after mild COVID-19. For the study at large: For the most part, TCR clusters were specific to one donor.

Study-wide findings and caveats: CD4+ contracting clones were found mainly in CM and EM, and CD8+ ones in EMRA. Day 15 to 85 contracting clones showed balanced CD4/CD8; day 15 to 37 expanders favored CD4+.

TCRdb reanalysed the 5' RACE reads using MiXCR and keeps one entry per CDR3 protein. This table holds about 390,000 distinct CDR3 sequences, more than 15% found once. The receptor comes from a man younger than 35 who had mild COVID-19 (a few samples of this study predate the infection). Cell type and time point are not known. Input material: PBMCs or a T cell subset sorted from them (not recorded which). V and J are TRBV6-2 or TRBV6-3 and TRBJ2-3, with D possibly being TRBD2 (6 bases). The CDR3 sequence is CASRNSGYVDTQYF. The CDR3 region has the DNA TGTGCCAGCAGAAATAGCGGTTACGTGGATACGCAGTATTTT.